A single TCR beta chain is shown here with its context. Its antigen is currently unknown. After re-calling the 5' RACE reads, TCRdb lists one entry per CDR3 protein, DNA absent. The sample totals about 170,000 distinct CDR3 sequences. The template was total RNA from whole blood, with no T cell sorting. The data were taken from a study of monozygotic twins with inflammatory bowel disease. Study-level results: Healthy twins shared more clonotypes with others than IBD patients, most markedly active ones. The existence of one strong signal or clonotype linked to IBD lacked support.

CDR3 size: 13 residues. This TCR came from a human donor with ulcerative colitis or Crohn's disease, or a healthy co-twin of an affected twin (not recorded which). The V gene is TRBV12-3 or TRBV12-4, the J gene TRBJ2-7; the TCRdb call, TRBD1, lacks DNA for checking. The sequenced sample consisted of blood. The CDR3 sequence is CASSPQTAYEQYF.